What follows describes a single T cell receptor beta chain. Its antigen is as yet unknown. This sample was taken from a study of CD8 T cells in Susac syndrome. Reverse transcription used roughly 0.5 to 1 ug RNA and random hexamers. Amplification of TCR beta CDR3 was carried out by immunoSEQ multiplex PCR, which covered 54 Vbeta and 13 Jbeta segments. TCRdb fed the immunoSEQ multiplex PCR reads into MiXCR, producing one record per CDR3 protein. The sample lists roughly 200,000 distinct CDR3 sequences; over 85% were seen once. From blood CD8+ and CD4+ T cells, TCR beta sequences were generated. Study results and caveats: As the study acknowledged, the number of individuals who were part of its TCR sequencing and HLA analysis was relatively small.

This clonotype was sampled from a human donor in good health. The sequencing sample was made of CD4+ T cells from PBMCs.

CDR3 loop: CASRPGTPREAFF. In nucleotides, the CDR3 is TGCGCCAGCAGACCCGGGACACCTCGTGAAGCTTTCTTT. The chain links TRBV4-1 to TRBJ1-1; D is possibly TRBD1 (6 bases). The CDR3 spans 13 residues. Germline V gene data show CDR1 as MGHRA and CDR2 as YSYEKL. The V and J ends lost 6 bases and 7 bases respectively, with 15 bases between them.